The 9 T cell receptor beta chains below all came from one sample that was sequenced in a study of T-cell reconstitution after alpha-beta-depleted transplantation in children (dated by TCRdb to about 2016). Receptor libraries were prepared by PCR. Reads for this sample came from an Illumina HiSeq 2500. To normalize quantification of the TCRbeta repertoire, the TCR libraries were built with molecular barcoding that relied on unique molecular identifiers. Starting from the raw public reads, TCRdb applied fastp trimming at Q25, assembled clones with MiXCR and retained in-frame beta chains. Each CDR3 protein appears once, grouped with its most common genes and DNA. The sample table shows about 610,000 distinct CDR3 sequences, and roughly a tenth are seen once. The top ten constitute about 4% of the sample. The sample consisted of PBMCs from the stem cell graft donor, taken from the stem cell graft. The receptors shown here come from a human donor who donated a stem cell graft to a child with acute myeloid leukemia.

In this sample, this clonotype turned up a few times. J is TRBJ2-7 and V is TRBV12-3 or TRBV12-4; D not certain. This CDR3 has 14 residues. Trimming pared 8 bases from V and 2 bases from J, leaving 16 bases between. The CDR3 reads CASLSSRSPYEQYF. The DNA of the CDR3 is TGTGCCAGCCTCAGCTCCCGATCTCCCTACGAGCAGTACTTC.

This chain uses TRBV20-1 with TRBJ2-7, with D perhaps matching TRBD1 (6 bases). CDR1 and CDR2 from the germline V gene are DFQATT and SNEGSKA (reference sequence). V was pared by 6 bases and J by 2 bases, with 14 bases between. The CDR3 is 13 amino acids. The CDR3 DNA reads TGCAGTGCGTGGACAGCGGAGCCCTACGAGCAGTACTTC. Protein sequence: CSAWTAEPYEQYF.

This clonotype was detected many times. J is TRBJ2-3 and V is TRBV5-1; D call uncertain. Germline-derived CDR1 and CDR2 are SGHRS and YFSETQ. The germline V and J ends were trimmed by 0 bases and 2 bases, with 4 bases remaining between them. The CDR3 length is 13 residues. For the CDR3, the DNA is TGCGCCAGCAGCTTGGGAAACACAGATACGCAGTATTTT. Amino acids: CASSLGNTDTQYF.

This clonotype appeared many times. The chain uses TRBV6-5 and TRBJ2-1; 11 bases fit TRBD2. This CDR3 region has 16 residues. Germline lookup yields CDR1 MNHEY and CDR2 SVGAGI. The J segment lost 6 bases and the V segment lost 2 bases, leaving 6 bases of the junction unmatched. As DNA, the CDR3 is TGTGCCAGCAGTTACGCGACTAGCGGGACCCTCAATGAGCAGTTCTTC. It specifies CASSYATSGTLNEQFF.

In its sample, this clonotype was seen a few times. The V gene is TRBV20-1, the J gene TRBJ2-2; D tentatively fits TRBD1 or TRBD2 (5 bases each). V shed 5 bases and J shed 6 bases, with 10 bases lying between them. Per the germline V gene, CDR1 is DFQATT and CDR2 is SNEGSKA (reference sequence). CDR3 length equals 12 residues. The CDR3: CSAPGTPGELFF. The CDR3 DNA sequence: TGCAGTGCTCCAGGGACCCCCGGGGAGCTGTTTTTT.

This clonotype was picked up a small number of times. V and J are TRBV12-3 or TRBV12-4 and TRBJ1-5; 7 nucleotides agree with TRBD1. Losses at the gene ends were 3 bases for V and 6 bases for J; bases not matched to a gene: 5. The CDR3 loop spans 14 amino acids. Here the CDR3 DNA reads TGTGCCAGCAGTTTTGAGGGGGCTGGTCAGCCCCAGCATTTT. Its translation: CASSFEGAGQPQHF.

The table lists this clonotype with many counts. The genes are TRBV24-1 and TRBJ1-4, with D unresolved. This CDR3 is 15 amino acids long. V lost 6 bases and J lost 3, with 13 bases in between. CDR1 and CDR2 (germline): KGHDR, SFDVKD. This CDR3 is CATSSSSGANEKLFF. The CDR3 DNA sequence: TGTGCCACCAGTTCATCATCGGGAGCTAATGAAAAACTGTTTTTT.

This clonotype appeared a few times. This rearrangement joins TRBV29-1 to TRBJ2-3; D tentatively fits TRBD1 or TRBD2 (6 bases each). Germline loops: CDR1 SQVTM, CDR2 ANQGSEA. This CDR3 comprises 15 residues. The germline V and J ends were trimmed by 4 bases and 0 bases, with 14 bases remaining between them. This chain's CDR3 is CSVAGGGKSTDTQYF. The CDR3 DNA sequence: TGCAGCGTTGCCGGGGGCGGGAAGAGCACAGATACGCAGTATTTT.

This clonotype was observed a few times. This chain's CDR3 is CASSLQDRSNQPQHF. The CDR3 coding sequence is TGTGCCAGCAGCTTGCAGGACAGGAGCAATCAGCCCCAGCATTTT. This chain connects TRBV7-2 to TRBJ1-5; 7 bases align to TRBD1. Per the germline V gene, CDR1 is SGHTA and CDR2 is FQGNSA. The junction had 3 bases not matched to a gene; V was cut back by 3 bases and J by 1 base. The CDR3 runs 15 residues.